This T cell receptor (beta chain) is drawn from a study of T cells in Graves' hyperthyroidism and ophthalmopathy. Findings and limits, study-wide: Clonotypes that were expanded in thyroid above 0.001 mostly appeared in blood too.

CDR3 length equals 13 residues. The ends were cut back, 5 bases at V and 6 bases at J, with 13 bases in the middle. This clonotype has at least ten counts. Its antigen is unknown. RNA transcripts gave rise to amplified TCR beta CDR3 regions. The HTBI primer set drove a first-round RT-PCR of the TCR CDR3. TCRdb reanalysed the multiplex PCR reads using MiXCR and keeps one entry per CDR3 protein. This sample has about 700,000 distinct CDR3 sequences, with roughly 45% found just once. Material: peripheral blood or thyroid tissue (not recorded which). The chain employs TRBV12-3 or TRBV12-4 and TRBJ1-2; D is perhaps TRBD1 (6 bases). The receptor's source is an adult man with Graves' disease, either hyperthyroidism or ophthalmopathy (not recorded which). CDR3 DNA: TGTGCCAGCAGTCCCCAGTGGGGGCATGGCTACACCTTC. Protein sequence: CASSPQWGHGYTF.